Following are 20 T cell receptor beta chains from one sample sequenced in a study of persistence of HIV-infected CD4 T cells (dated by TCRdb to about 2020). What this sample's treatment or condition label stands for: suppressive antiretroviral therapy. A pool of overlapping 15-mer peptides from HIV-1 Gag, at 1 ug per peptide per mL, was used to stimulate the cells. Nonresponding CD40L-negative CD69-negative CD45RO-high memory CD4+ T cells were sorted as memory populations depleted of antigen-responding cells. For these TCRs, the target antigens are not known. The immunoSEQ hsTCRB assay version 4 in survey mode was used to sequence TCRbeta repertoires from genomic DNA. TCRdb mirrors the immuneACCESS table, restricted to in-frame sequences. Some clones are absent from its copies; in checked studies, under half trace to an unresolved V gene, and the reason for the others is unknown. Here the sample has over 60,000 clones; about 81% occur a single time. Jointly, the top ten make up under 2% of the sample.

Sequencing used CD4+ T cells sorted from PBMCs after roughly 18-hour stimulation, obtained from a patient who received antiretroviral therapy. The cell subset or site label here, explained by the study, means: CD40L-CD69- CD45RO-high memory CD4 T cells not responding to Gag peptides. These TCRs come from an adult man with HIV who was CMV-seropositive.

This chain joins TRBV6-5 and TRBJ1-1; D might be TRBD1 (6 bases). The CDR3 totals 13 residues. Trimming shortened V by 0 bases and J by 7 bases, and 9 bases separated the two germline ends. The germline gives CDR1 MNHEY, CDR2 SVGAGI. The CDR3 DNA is TGTGCCAGCAGTTACTCCTGGGGACATGAAGCTTTCTTT. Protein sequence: CASSYSWGHEAFF.

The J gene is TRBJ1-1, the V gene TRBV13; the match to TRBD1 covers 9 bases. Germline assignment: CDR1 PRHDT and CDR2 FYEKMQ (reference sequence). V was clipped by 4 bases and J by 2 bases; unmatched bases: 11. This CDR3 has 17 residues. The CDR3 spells CASSSGTGLVSNTEAFF. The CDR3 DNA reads TGTGCCAGCAGCTCCGGGACAGGGTTGGTCTCAAACACTGAAGCTTTCTTT.

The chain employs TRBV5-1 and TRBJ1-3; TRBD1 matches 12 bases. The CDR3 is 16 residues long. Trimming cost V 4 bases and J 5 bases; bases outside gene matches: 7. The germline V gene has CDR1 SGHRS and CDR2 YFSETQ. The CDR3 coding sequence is TGCGCCAGCAGCCAGGGACGGGACAGGGGGCGAAACACCATATATTTT. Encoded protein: CASSQGRDRGRNTIYF.

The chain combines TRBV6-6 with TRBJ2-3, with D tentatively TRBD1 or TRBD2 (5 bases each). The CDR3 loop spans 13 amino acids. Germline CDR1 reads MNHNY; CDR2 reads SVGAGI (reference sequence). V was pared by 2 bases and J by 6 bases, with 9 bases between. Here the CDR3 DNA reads TGTGCCAGCAGTTACGGGGGACCGGATACGCAGTATTTT. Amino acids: CASSYGGPDTQYF.

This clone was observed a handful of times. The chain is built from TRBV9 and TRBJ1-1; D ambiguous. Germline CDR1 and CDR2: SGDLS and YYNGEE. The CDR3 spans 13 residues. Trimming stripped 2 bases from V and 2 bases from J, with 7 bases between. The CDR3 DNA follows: TGTGCCAGCAGCGTGGAGTCAAACACTGAAGCTTTCTTT. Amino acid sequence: CASSVESNTEAFF.

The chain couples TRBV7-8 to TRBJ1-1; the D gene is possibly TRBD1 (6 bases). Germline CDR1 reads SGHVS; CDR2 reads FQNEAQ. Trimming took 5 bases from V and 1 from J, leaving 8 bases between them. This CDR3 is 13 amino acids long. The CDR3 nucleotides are TGTGCCAGCAGCATCAGGGGGAACACTGAAGCTTTCTTT. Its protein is CASSIRGNTEAFF.

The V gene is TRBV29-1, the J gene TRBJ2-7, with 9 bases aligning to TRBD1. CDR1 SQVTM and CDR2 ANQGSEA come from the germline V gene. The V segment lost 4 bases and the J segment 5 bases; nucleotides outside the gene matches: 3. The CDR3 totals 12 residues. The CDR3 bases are TGCAGCGTTGTGGGACAGGGTCACGAGCAGTACTTC. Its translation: CSVVGQGHEQYF.

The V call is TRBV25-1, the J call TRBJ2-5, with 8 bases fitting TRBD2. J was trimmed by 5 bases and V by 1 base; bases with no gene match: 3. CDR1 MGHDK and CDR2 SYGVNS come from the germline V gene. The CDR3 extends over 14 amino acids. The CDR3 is CASSEFGRGETQYF. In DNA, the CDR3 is TGTGCCAGCAGTGAATTCGGGAGGGGGGAGACCCAGTACTTC.

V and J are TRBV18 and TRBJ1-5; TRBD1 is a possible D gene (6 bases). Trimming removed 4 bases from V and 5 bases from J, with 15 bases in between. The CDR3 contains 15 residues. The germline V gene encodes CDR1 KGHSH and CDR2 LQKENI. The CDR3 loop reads CASSQQQGKDQPQHF. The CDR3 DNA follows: TGTGCCAGCTCACAACAACAGGGAAAGGATCAGCCCCAGCATTTT.

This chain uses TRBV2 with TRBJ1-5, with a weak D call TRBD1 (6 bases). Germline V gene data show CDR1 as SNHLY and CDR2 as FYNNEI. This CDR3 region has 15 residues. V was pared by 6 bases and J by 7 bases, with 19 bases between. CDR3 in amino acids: CASRSQGSGSQPQHF. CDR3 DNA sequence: TGTGCCAGCAGGTCACAGGGTTCTGGGTCACAGCCCCAGCATTTT.

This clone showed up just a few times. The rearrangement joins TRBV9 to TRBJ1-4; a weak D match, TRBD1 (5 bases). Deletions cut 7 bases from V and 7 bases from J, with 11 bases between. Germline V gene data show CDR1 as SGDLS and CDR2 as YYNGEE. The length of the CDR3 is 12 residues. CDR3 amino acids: CASGRDGEKLFF. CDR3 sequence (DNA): TGTGCCAGCGGGCGGGACGGTGAAAAACTGTTTTTT.

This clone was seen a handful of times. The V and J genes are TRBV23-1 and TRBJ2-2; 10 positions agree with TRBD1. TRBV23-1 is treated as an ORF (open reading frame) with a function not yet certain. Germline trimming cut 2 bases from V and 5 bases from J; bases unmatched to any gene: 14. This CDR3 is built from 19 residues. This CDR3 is CASSQSTGTGVSGTGELFF. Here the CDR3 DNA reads TGCGCCAGCAGTCAAAGCACCGGGACAGGGGTATCGGGAACCGGGGAGCTGTTTTTT.

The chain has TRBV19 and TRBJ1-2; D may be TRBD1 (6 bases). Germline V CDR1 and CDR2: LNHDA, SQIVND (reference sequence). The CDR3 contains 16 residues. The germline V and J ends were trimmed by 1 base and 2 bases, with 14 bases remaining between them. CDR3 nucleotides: TGTGCCAGTAGTATAGGGGGGCGTTCGGAGAACTATGGCTACACCTTC. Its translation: CASSIGGRSENYGYTF.

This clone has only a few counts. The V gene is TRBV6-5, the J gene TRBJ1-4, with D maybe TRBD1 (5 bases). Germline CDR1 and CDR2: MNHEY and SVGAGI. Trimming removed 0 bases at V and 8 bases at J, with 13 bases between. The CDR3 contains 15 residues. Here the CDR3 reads CASSYSGVASEKLFF. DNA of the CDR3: TGTGCCAGCAGTTACTCGGGGGTGGCTTCCGAAAAACTGTTTTTT.

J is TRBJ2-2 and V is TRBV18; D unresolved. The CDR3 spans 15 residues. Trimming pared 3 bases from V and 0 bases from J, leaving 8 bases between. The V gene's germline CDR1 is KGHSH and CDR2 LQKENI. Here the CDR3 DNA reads TGTGCCAGCTCACCTTCGACAACGAACACCGGGGAGCTGTTTTTT. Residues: CASSPSTTNTGELFF.

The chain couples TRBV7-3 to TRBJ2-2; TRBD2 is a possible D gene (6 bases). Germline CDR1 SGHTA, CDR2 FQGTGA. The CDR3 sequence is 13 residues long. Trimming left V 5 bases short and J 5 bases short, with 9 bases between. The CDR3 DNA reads TGTGCCAGCAGCCGGGGACTGACCGGGGAGCTGTTTTTT. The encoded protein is CASSRGLTGELFF.

The chain's CDR3 is CASSSRQGKISNQPQHF. The CDR3 bases are TGTGCCAGCAGCTCCCGACAGGGGAAAATAAGCAATCAGCCCCAGCATTTT. The rearrangement uses TRBV5-6 and TRBJ1-5; 8 bases align to TRBD1. Germline assignment: CDR1 SGHDT and CDR2 YYEEEE. V lost 3 bases and J lost 1; bases outside the gene matches: 9. The CDR3 spans 17 residues. Full variable domain (remainder filled in from reference TRBV5-6 and TRBJ1-5): DAGVTQSPTHLIKTRGQQVTLRCSPKSGHDTVSWYQQALGQGPQFIFQYYEEEERQRGNFPDRFSGHQFPNYSSELNVNALLLGDSALYLCASSSRQGKISNQPQHFGDGTRLSIL.

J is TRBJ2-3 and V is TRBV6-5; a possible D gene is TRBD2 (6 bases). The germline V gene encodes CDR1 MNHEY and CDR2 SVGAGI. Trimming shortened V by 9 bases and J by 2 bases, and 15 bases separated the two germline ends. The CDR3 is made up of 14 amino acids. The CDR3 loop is CASGRGEFTDTQYF. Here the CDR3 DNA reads TGTGCCAGTGGGCGGGGAGAATTCACAGATACGCAGTATTTT.

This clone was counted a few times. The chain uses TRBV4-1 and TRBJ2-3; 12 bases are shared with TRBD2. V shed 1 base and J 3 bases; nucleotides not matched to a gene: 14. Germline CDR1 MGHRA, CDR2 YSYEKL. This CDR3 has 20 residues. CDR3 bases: TGCGCCAGCAGCCAAGTGCAAATCGGGCTAGCGGGGGGGCCAACAGATACGCAGTATTTT. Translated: CASSQVQIGLAGGPTDTQYF.

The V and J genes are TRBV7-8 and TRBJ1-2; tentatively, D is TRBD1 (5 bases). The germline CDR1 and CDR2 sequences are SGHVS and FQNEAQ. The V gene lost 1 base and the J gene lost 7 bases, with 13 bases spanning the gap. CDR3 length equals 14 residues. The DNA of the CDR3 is TGTGCCAGCAGCTTAGAGCCCGGGGCGTCTGGCTACACCTTC. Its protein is CASSLEPGASGYTF.